Each of the 32 T cell receptor beta chains below was sequenced from the same sample in a study of breast tumors, draining lymph nodes, adjacent tissues. Each CDR3 protein gets one entry after TCRdb re-called the multiplex PCR reads with MiXCR. Seen here are 12,000 to 15,000 distinct CDR3 sequences, approximately 50% observed once, and the top ten hold around 31%. Sample: tumor-adjacent breast tissue. These receptors were obtained from a female donor with breast cancer. Some clones in this sample may be carry-over from other donors' samples.

The chain has TRBV10-3 and TRBJ2-1; the match to TRBD2 covers 10 bases. The CDR3 sequence is 16 residues long. The V segment lost 0 bases and the J segment 7 bases; nucleotides outside the gene matches: 6. CDR1 is ENHRY and CDR2 is SYGVKD in the germline V gene. The CDR3 sequence is CAISESGTSGKNEQFF. CDR3 DNA sequence: TGTGCCATCAGTGAGTCAGGAACTAGCGGGAAAAATGAGCAGTTCTTC.

The chain carries TRBV10-1 and TRBJ2-7; D ambiguous. CDR1 is WNHNN and CDR2 is SYGVQD in the germline V gene (reference sequence). V was trimmed by 3 bases and J by 2 bases, leaving 5 bases between them. CDR3 length: 12 residues. The CDR3 is CASSDQTYEQYF. CDR3 coding DNA: TGCGCCAGCAGTGACCAAACCTACGAGCAGTACTTC.

This clonotype qualifies as medium-sized. A read error is possible here, since a much larger clone lies one base away. The V call is TRBV6-6, the J call TRBJ2-1, with 7 positions matching TRBD2. Trimming cost V 5 bases and J 2 bases; bases outside gene matches: 12. The V gene's germline CDR1 is MNHNY and CDR2 SVGAGI (reference sequence). The CDR3 contains 17 residues. CDR3 region: CASSLFFGGSPYNEQFF. CDR3 DNA sequence: TGTGCCAGCAGTCTCTTCTTCGGCGGGAGTCCCTACAATGAGCAGTTCTTC.

The chain joins TRBV4-2 to TRBJ2-1; perhaps TRBD2 as D (5 bases). Germline V lookup: CDR1 LGHNA, CDR2 YNFKEQ. Trimming took 2 bases from V and 9 from J, leaving 23 bases between them. The CDR3 has 17 amino acids. The CDR3 DNA is TGTGCCAGCAGCCAATACCTGCCTCTAGCTTCGTTCACTGAGCAGTTCTTC. Amino acids: CASSQYLPLASFTEQFF.

The chain employs TRBV7-6 and TRBJ1-6; 9 bases map to TRBD1. The CDR3 spans 17 residues. Germline CDR1 reads SGHVS; CDR2 reads FNYEAQ. V lost 1 base to trimming and J lost 5 bases; unmatched junction nucleotides: 6. CDR3 loop: CASSLEGTGSNNSPLHF. CDR3 DNA: TGTGCCAGCAGCTTAGAAGGGACAGGGAGCAATAATTCACCCCTCCACTTT.

The chain is built from TRBV6-1 and TRBJ2-3; D remains ambiguous. Trimming removed 3 bases at V and 2 bases at J, with 9 bases between. This CDR3 has 14 amino acids. Germline V gene lookup returns CDR1 MNHNS and CDR2 SASEGT. CDR3 protein: CASSETLFTDTQYF. CDR3 sequence (DNA): TGTGCCAGCAGTGAGACCCTTTTCACAGATACGCAGTATTTT.

A remark on this clonotype: This may arise from a read error, as a much more abundant clone is one base away. The J gene is TRBJ1-1, the V gene TRBV6-2 or TRBV6-3; D unclear. The germline gives CDR1 MNHEY, CDR2 SVGEGT. The CDR3 runs 12 residues. Trimming pared 6 bases from V and 8 bases from J, leaving 13 bases between. The CDR3 DNA reads TGTGCCAGCAGACGTATTCTCCACGAAGCTTTCTTT. This sequence encodes CASRRILHEAFF.

By proportion, this clonotype is medium-sized (0.01 to 0.1%). The V gene is TRBV6-1, the J gene TRBJ1-6; D uncertain. In germline, CDR1 is MNHNS, CDR2 SASEGT. The CDR3 is 15 residues long. Trimming took off 7 bases at V and 9 bases at J, with 19 bases between the two ends. CDR3 sequence: CASMRPGTKGSPLHF. For the CDR3, the DNA is TGTGCCAGCATGCGGCCAGGTACTAAGGGTTCACCCCTCCACTTT.

The CDR3 protein is CALWRKRRYNSPLHF. The CDR3 DNA sequence: TGCGCTTTGTGGAGAAAGCGTAGGTATAATTCACCCCTCCACTTT. This chain joins TRBV29-1 and TRBJ1-6; D uncertain. Germline-derived CDR1 and CDR2 are SQVTM and ANQGSEA. CDR3 size: 15 residues.

This clonotype came up many times. The rearrangement uses TRBV18 and TRBJ2-3; TRBD2 matches at 11 bases. This CDR3 comprises 17 residues. Germline trimming cut 2 bases from V and 6 bases from J; bases unmatched to any gene: 10. Per germline, CDR1 KGHSH and CDR2 LQKENI. Written as DNA, the CDR3 is TGTGCCAGCTCACCAACATCCGGGACTAGCGGTTCGGATACGCAGTATTTT. It codes for CASSPTSGTSGSDTQYF.

Worth noting for this clonotype: This may be a read error: a much more frequent sequence differs by one nucleotide. This chain joins TRBV5-4 and TRBJ1-4, with D maybe TRBD1 (6 bases). The CDR3 runs to 15 residues. The V end lost 3 bases, the J end lost 4 bases, and 13 bases lay between the germline ends. Germline CDR1 and CDR2: SGHNT and YYREEE (reference sequence). Here the CDR3 DNA reads TGTGCCAGCAGCTACCACAGGGCGATTAATGAAAAACTGTTTTTT. Protein product: CASSYHRAINEKLFF. Complete variable domain (other parts from reference TRBV5-4 and TRBJ1-4): ETGVTQSPTHLIKTRGQQVTLRCSSQSGHNTVSWYQQALGQGPQFIFQYYREEENGRGNFPPRFSGLQFPNYSSELNVNALELDDSALYLCASSYHRAINEKLFFGSGTQLSVL.

This clonotype was picked up one time. One junction end disagrees with the germline gene, perhaps due to a read error. This sequence joins TRBV2 and TRBJ2-7, with D perhaps TRBD1 (5 bases). Germline V CDR1 and CDR2: SNHLY, FYNNEI. The CDR3 totals 13 residues. The CDR3 reads CATSTPGNYEQHF. In DNA, the CDR3 is TGTGCCACCTCAACGCCAGGGAACTACGAGCAGCACTTC.

This clonotype was detected ten times or more. The V and J genes are TRBV20-1 and TRBJ1-1; D is unresolved. Per germline, CDR1 DFQATT and CDR2 SNEGSKA (reference sequence). This CDR3 spans 14 amino acids. The V and J ends lost 6 bases and 0 bases respectively, with 14 bases between them. The CDR3 here is CSALRPPMNTEAFF. The CDR3 coding sequence is TGCAGTGCCTTAAGGCCCCCCATGAACACTGAAGCTTTCTTT.

V is TRBV6-2 or TRBV6-3 and J is TRBJ2-1; D might be TRBD2 (5 bases). Germline V gives CDR1 MNHEY, CDR2 SVGEGT. Trimming removed 5 bases at V and 7 bases at J, with 15 bases between. The CDR3 runs to 14 residues. CDR3 coding DNA: TGTGCCAGCAGTCCCATTGACCCGGGGAATGAGCAGTTCTTC. Translating it yields CASSPIDPGNEQFF.

This clonotype was counted at least ten times. A much more abundant neighbour one base away suggests this may be a read error. The V and J genes are TRBV6-6 and TRBJ2-5; D gene unclear. Looked up from germline, CDR1 is MNHNY and CDR2 is SVGAGI (reference sequence). The length of the CDR3 is 12 residues. The ends were cut back, 8 bases at V and 5 bases at J, with 12 bases in the middle. CDR3 protein: CASGPSKETQYF. In DNA form, the CDR3 reads TGTGCCAGCGGGCCTAGTAAGGAGACCCAGTACTTC.

The chain joins TRBV20-1 to TRBJ2-3; 10 bases map to TRBD2. CDR3 length: 14 amino acids. V shed 5 bases and J 4 bases; nucleotides not matched to a gene: 6. The germline V gene encodes CDR1 DFQATT and CDR2 SNEGSKA (reference sequence). The CDR3 sequence is CSAYKSGGADTQYF. For the CDR3, the DNA is TGCAGTGCTTATAAGAGCGGGGGGGCAGATACGCAGTATTTT.

J is TRBJ2-7 and V is TRBV28; D uncertain. With 3 bases removed from V and 0 bases from J, the gap between germline ends came to 12 bases. This CDR3 contains 15 residues. Germline assignment: CDR1 MDHEN and CDR2 SYDVKM. CDR3 DNA: TGTGCCAGCAGTTTGGGGAAGGGATACTCCTACGAGCAGTACTTC. Its translation is CASSLGKGYSYEQYF.

This clonotype was counted a few times. This rearrangement joins TRBV20-1 to TRBJ2-7; 10 bases line up with TRBD2. CDR1 and CDR2 from the germline V gene are DFQATT and SNEGSKA (reference sequence). The CDR3 is 14 amino acids. The trim removed 0 bases at V and 7 bases at J, leaving 6 bases unmatched. CDR3 residues: CSAREAGGPPEQYF. CDR3 DNA sequence: TGCAGTGCTAGAGAAGCGGGAGGGCCTCCGGAGCAGTACTTC.

Many counts were recorded for this clonotype. This chain joins TRBV18 and TRBJ1-1; weak D call: TRBD1 (5 bases). The CDR3 is made up of 14 amino acids. Looked up from germline, CDR1 is KGHSH and CDR2 is LQKENI. Trimming shortened V by 4 bases and J by 0 bases, and 9 bases separated the two germline ends. The CDR3 protein is CASSLDRLNTEAFF. For the CDR3, the DNA is TGTGCCAGCTCACTCGACAGATTGAACACTGAAGCTTTCTTT.

This clonotype has only one observation. This CDR3 reads CASTAGVQADTQYF. DNA of the CDR3: TGTGCCAGCACCGCGGGGGTTCAGGCAGATACGCAGTATTTT. The chain combines TRBV6-5 with TRBJ2-3; 7 bases map to TRBD2. After removal of 7 bases from V and 4 bases from J, the junction contained 8 bases not matched to a gene. CDR1 MNHEY and CDR2 SVGAGI come from the germline V gene. The CDR3 covers 14 residues.

The chain employs TRBV20-1 and TRBJ1-6; D is undetermined. With 5 bases removed from V and 0 bases from J, the gap between germline ends came to 8 bases. Germline V lookup: CDR1 DFQATT, CDR2 SNEGSKA (reference sequence). This CDR3 has 14 residues. The CDR3 sequence is CSAPPDSYNSPLHF. CDR3 in DNA: TGCAGTGCTCCCCCCGACTCCTATAATTCACCCCTCCACTTT.

Ten or more counts support this clonotype. The chain uses TRBV5-6 and TRBJ1-1; 7 nucleotides match TRBD1. This CDR3 comprises 13 residues. The junction had 5 bases not matched to a gene; V was cut back by 0 bases and J by 9 bases. Germline V gene sequence: CDR1 SGHDT, CDR2 YYEEEE. DNA for the CDR3: TGTGCCAGCAGCTTGGGTCCGGGACAGAAAGCTTTCTTT. Translating it yields CASSLGPGQKAFF.

The sample holds many counts of this clonotype. The chain links TRBV27 to TRBJ2-6; no definite D call. Trimming pared 4 bases from V and 1 base from J, leaving 17 bases between. Looked up from germline, CDR1 is MNHEY and CDR2 is SMNVEV (reference sequence). The CDR3 spans 18 residues. The CDR3 loop is CASSYRQIGLSGANVLTF. In DNA, the CDR3 is TGTGCCAGCAGTTATCGACAAATCGGGCTATCTGGGGCCAACGTCCTGACTTTC.

This clonotype was observed many times. The chain joins TRBV20-1 to TRBJ1-1; 8 nucleotides agree with TRBD1. V lost 6 bases, J lost 4 bases, and 7 bases stayed unmatched. The CDR3 runs to 13 residues. Germline V lookup: CDR1 DFQATT, CDR2 SNEGSKA (reference sequence). CDR3: CSARGQAATEAFF. The CDR3 bases are TGCAGTGCGCGGGGACAGGCCGCCACTGAAGCTTTCTTT.

This clonotype has just a few counts. The chain is built from TRBV4-3 and TRBJ2-7; 9 nucleotides match TRBD2. The V gene's germline CDR1 is LGHNA and CDR2 YSLEER. This CDR3 contains 15 residues. The trim removed 3 bases at V and 2 bases at J, leaving 5 bases unmatched. CDR3 amino acids: CASSQRLAGTYEQYF. The CDR3 DNA follows: TGCGCCAGCAGCCAGAGGCTAGCGGGAACCTACGAGCAGTACTTC.

The V call is TRBV2, the J call TRBJ1-5; TRBD1 might be the D (5 bases). The CDR3 is 14 amino acids. The germline V gene encodes CDR1 SNHLY and CDR2 FYNNEI. Deletions cut 5 bases from V and 2 bases from J, with 10 bases between. The DNA for the CDR3 is TGTGCCAGCAGTCTCGGGGGAGGCAATCAGCCCCAGCATTTT. Amino acid sequence: CASSLGGGNQPQHF.

The V call is TRBV9, the J call TRBJ2-7; D is unresolved. The germline CDR1 and CDR2 sequences are SGDLS and YYNGEE. V lost 3 bases to trimming and J lost 1 base, with 8 bases between them. There are 13 residues in the CDR3. Here the CDR3 DNA reads TGTGCCAGCAGCGGAGCGCCATCCTACGAGCAGTACTTC. Translation gives CASSGAPSYEQYF.

Within the sample, this clonotype is medium-sized (0.01 to 0.1%). This chain joins TRBV7-6 and TRBJ2-7; TRBD1 is a possible D gene (5 bases). Germline V gene sequence: CDR1 SGHVS, CDR2 FNYEAQ. The CDR3 length is 14 residues. V was shortened by 2 bases and J by 5 bases, with 13 bases between the two germline ends. The CDR3 sequence is CASSLSQGSDEQYF. The CDR3 region has the DNA TGTGCCAGCAGCTTATCGCAGGGTTCCGACGAGCAGTACTTC.

The rearrangement uses TRBV20-1 and TRBJ2-7; D remains unclear. CDR1 DFQATT and CDR2 SNEGSKA come from the germline V gene (reference sequence). This CDR3 contains 17 residues. The V and J ends lost 3 bases and 5 bases respectively, with 26 bases between them. CDR3 bases: TGCAGTGCTAGGGACCGCCACCCGCTAGGCCGGGTGGACGAGCAGTACTTC. Translating it yields CSARDRHPLGRVDEQYF.

V is TRBV12-3 or TRBV12-4 and J is TRBJ1-5; 7 bases fit TRBD1. The CDR3 is made up of 15 amino acids. V lost 1 base, J lost 3 bases, and 3 bases stayed unmatched. CDR3 sequence (DNA): TGTGCCAGCAGTTTAGAAGGGACAGCCAATCAGCCCCAGCATTTT. Encoded protein: CASSLEGTANQPQHF.

This clonotype was seen repeatedly, ten times or more. V gene TRBV20-1 combines with J gene TRBJ1-1, with D perhaps TRBD1 (6 bases). The CDR3 sequence is 14 residues long. Per the germline V gene, CDR1 is DFQATT and CDR2 is SNEGSKA (reference sequence). V lost 3 bases to trimming and J lost 6 bases, with 17 bases between them. Here the CDR3 reads CSASRRGASPEAFF. The CDR3 DNA follows: TGCAGTGCTAGTCGCAGGGGAGCGTCCCCTGAAGCTTTCTTT.

This clonotype has a count of ten or more. CDR3 in DNA: TGTGCCAGCAGTTACACTAGCTTACCCACAGATACGCAGTATTTT. Its protein is CASSYTSLPTDTQYF. J is TRBJ2-3 and V is TRBV6-2 or TRBV6-3; a possible D gene is TRBD2 (6 bases). Germline CDR1 and CDR2: MNHEY and SVGEGT. Trimming took 2 bases from V and 2 from J, leaving 11 bases between them. The CDR3 has 15 residues.